This T cell receptor (beta chain) was recorded in a study of T cells in women clearing cervical HPV infection. Study conclusions and caveats: Repertoire richness, not evenness, was significantly elevated in CIN3+ cases versus controls.

The protocol was immunoSEQ multiplex PCR, while the TCRdb copy is restricted to in-frame clones and leaves out a portion. The sample includes around 35,000 clones. The CDR3 runs to 14 residues. Trimming removed 6 bases from V and 4 bases from J, with 14 bases in between. CDR1 is SNHLY, CDR2 FYNNEI, per germline. A word on this clone: Its antigen is not identified. The CDR3 goes on 3 residues after the read ends, and that part is filled in from the germline J gene.

MY09/MY11 PCR detected cervical HPV DNA; dot-blot assigned genotypes. The rearrangement joins TRBV2 to TRBJ2-3, with a possible D match to TRBD2 (5 bases). This clonotype was sampled from a woman between 18 and 69 years old with a cervical HPV16 infection that either progressed to CIN3+ or cleared (not recorded which). Sequenced: blood buffy coat. The CDR3 is CASRPERGPDTQYF. The CDR3 bases that were read are TGTGCCAGCAGGCCGGAAAGAGGGCCAGATACG.